This T cell receptor beta chain was identified during a study of blood T cell repertoires in COVID-19. Study information: COVID-19 samples, acute and convalescent, were from the United States, Italy and Spain. The cDNA or gDNA used as material had been derived from T cells, B-cell-depleted T cells, or PBMCs.

With respect to this clone: In the same sample, other DNA sequences code for this CDR3.

Clones were sequenced by immunoSEQ multiplex PCR, and TCRdb holds only the in-frame ones, with some missing. The profile shows some 250,000 clones, about 70% of them singletons. The CDR3 is 13 amino acids. V lost 2 bases and J lost 5; bases outside the gene matches: 6. Per the germline V gene, CDR1 is GTSNPN and CDR2 is SVGIG (reference sequence). The origin of this receptor is a woman older than 75 with acute or convalescent COVID-19. Material for sequencing was peripheral blood. The chain uses TRBV30 and TRBJ2-7; 7 bases match TRBD2. In nucleotides, the CDR3 is TGTGCCTGGAGTCTAAGGAGCGGGAACGAGCAGTACTTC. As protein: CAWSLRSGNEQYF. The complete variable domain, with remaining parts taken from reference TRBV30 and TRBJ2-7, reads SQTIHQWPATLVQPVGSPLSLECTVEGTSNPNLYWYRQAAGRGLQLLFYSVGIGQISSEVPQNLSASRPQDRQFILSSKKLLLSDSGFYLCAWSLRSGNEQYFGPGTRLTVT.